Below, one T cell receptor (beta chain) is given with its context. The antigen remains undetermined. This sample is drawn from a study of post-analysis software for immune sequencing data. Study conclusions and caveats: When the samples were clustered directly with F measure, those that had been prepared in the same batch showed strong co-clustering. TRBV segments more frequent in patients than in controls numbered roughly five and included TRBV5-6, TRBV5-1 and TRBV20-1.

The germline CDR1 and CDR2 sequences are SNHLY and FYNNEI. The CDR3 runs 14 residues. The V gene lost 3 bases and the J gene lost 0 bases, with 6 bases spanning the gap. Unique molecular identifiers were present in the TCR beta cDNA libraries. In TCRdb, the PCR reads were re-called with MiXCR into one record per CDR3 protein. The sample records around 710,000 distinct CDR3 sequences, under 60% being singletons. The chain combines TRBV2 with TRBJ2-1; D remains unclear. The source material was blood. The receptor was isolated from a girl aged 10-17 years with multiple sclerosis. The CDR3 region is CASSDGSSYNEQFF. The CDR3 DNA follows: TGTGCCAGCAGTGATGGTAGCTCCTACAATGAGCAGTTCTTC.